The 4 T cell receptor beta chains listed next were all sequenced from one sample in a study of T cell repertoires in cytomegalovirus infection. No antigens are known for them. TCRdb re-called the reads with MiXCR, one entry per CDR3 protein. The data hold 450,000 to 600,000 distinct CDR3 sequences, with 30% to 40% observed a single time. This sample comprised cultured PBMCs, obtained from culture after CMV antigen stimulation. These receptor sequences come from a human donor in good health (CMV status not recorded). Some clones in this sample may be carry-over from other donors' samples.

The V gene is TRBV5-1, the J gene TRBJ1-4, with TRBD1 as a possible D gene (5 bases). CDR1 is SGHRS and CDR2 is YFSETQ in the germline V gene. CDR3 size: 15 residues. V was shortened by 2 bases and J by 6 bases, with 14 bases between the two germline ends. CDR3 in amino acids: CASSFSGGRDEKLFF. For the CDR3, the DNA is TGCGCCAGCAGCTTCTCCGGGGGACGGGATGAAAAACTGTTTTTT.

This clonotype appeared many times. The chain joins TRBV7-2 to TRBJ1-5; D is unresolved. The CDR3 runs to 14 residues. Trimming shortened V by 2 bases and J by 5 bases, and 10 bases separated the two germline ends. CDR1 and CDR2 from the germline V gene are SGHTA and FQGNSA. CDR3 in amino acids: CASSLNTGYQPQHF. In nucleotides, the CDR3 is TGTGCCAGCAGCTTAAACACGGGATATCAGCCCCAGCATTTT. Together with reference TRBV7-2 and TRBJ1-5, the CDR3 gives the full variable domain: GAGVSQSPSNKVTEKGKDVELRCDPISGHTALYWYRQSLGQGLEFLIYFQGNSAPDKSGLPSDRFSAERTGGSVSTLTIQRTQQEDSAVYLCASSLNTGYQPQHFGDGTRLSIL.

This clonotype was seen just once. The gene calls are TRBV12-3 or TRBV12-4 and TRBJ2-6; possibly TRBD1 or TRBD2 for D (5 bases each). The V and J ends lost 6 bases and 2 bases respectively, with 14 bases between them. This CDR3 has 16 residues. The CDR3 DNA follows: TGTGCCAGCAGGGGATCCGGGGCAACTGGGGCCAACGTCCTGACTTTC. This codes for CASRGSGATGANVLTF.

The chain links TRBV7-2 to TRBJ1-2; no definite D call. The CDR3 totals 13 residues. The ends were cut back, 7 bases at V and 4 bases at J, with 13 bases in the middle. Germline CDR1 reads SGHTA; CDR2 reads FQGNSA. DNA of the CDR3: TGTGCCAGCACCCCTTTTGGGTTCTATGGCTACACCTTC. Its translation is CASTPFGFYGYTF.